This TCR beta chain was recovered during a study of beta chain features in type 1 diabetes. This clone has more than one count but fewer than ten. Its specificity is not known. The CDR3 loop spans 14 amino acids. CDR1 and CDR2 (germline): SGDLS, YYNGEE. The ends lost 2 bases at V and 3 bases at J; junction bases unmatched: 4. Expressed TCRB transcripts got sequenced, as all isolated RNA was reverse transcribed. This table comes from immunoSEQ multiplex PCR, and its TCRdb copy is limited to in-frame clones, with some not included. The profile shows about 700,000 clones, 10% to 15% of them singletons. Findings of the study overall: Small HLA sub-analyses could not settle whether HLA shapes TCRB rearrangement. Shorter templates might be favored by PCR, and equally so in patients and in controls. Moderate yet significant TCRB CDR3 shortening was seen in Type 1 diabetes patients in all four CD4+ subsets.

The clonotype was recovered from a man aged 18 to 29 with type 1 diabetes. The V gene is TRBV9, the J gene TRBJ2-7, with 8 nucleotides matching TRBD1. Sequenced: naive CD4+ T cells from blood. CDR3 amino acids: CASSVGTGYYEQYF. Here the CDR3 DNA reads TGTGCCAGCAGCGTGGGGACAGGATACTACGAGCAGTACTTC.